This T cell receptor beta chain was profiled in a study of post-analysis software for immune sequencing data. On the study more broadly: In terms of disease course, relapsing-remitting, secondary progressive and progressive-relapsing multiple sclerosis were included.

About this clonotype itself: Its antigen is unidentified.

cDNA libraries of TCR beta carried unique molecular identifiers. Each CDR3 protein is one row after TCRdb ran MiXCR on the PCR reads. The sample yields over 150,000 distinct CDR3 sequences, about 36% seen once. The germline CDR1 and CDR2 sequences are SGHTA and FQGNSA. V lost 4 bases to trimming and J lost 6 bases; unmatched junction nucleotides: 5. The CDR3 consists of 13 residues. Findings and limits, study-wide: Compared with controls, patients had more of five TRBV segments, including TRBV5-6, TRBV5-1 and TRBV20-1. Same-batch preparations were strongly co-clustered by F measure. The study found significantly lower normalized Chao1 diversity in multiple sclerosis patients than in controls.

The origin of this receptor is a girl aged 10 to 17 with multiple sclerosis. This sequence joins TRBV7-2 and TRBJ2-7; 8 bases fit TRBD1. This specimen was blood, taken after autologous hematopoietic stem cell transplantation. CDR3 amino acids: CASSSRGRVEQYF. As DNA, the CDR3 is TGTGCCAGCAGCTCCAGGGGGCGCGTCGAGCAGTACTTC.